A selection of T cell receptor beta chains follows, all from one sample in a study of blood T cell repertoires in COVID-19. Here immunoSEQ multiplex PCR was the method, and the copy in TCRdb shows in-frame clones only, minus some. This sample carries almost 200,000 clones, around 85% of them seen once, and the ten largest clones take 0.75% to 0.95%. Source material: peripheral blood. The source of these receptors is a woman in her 70s with acute or convalescent COVID-19. Each CDR3 is given with its conserved first and last residue.

V gene	CDR3 protein
TRBV4-1	CASSLTNSGTFNYGYTF
TRBV10-3	CAISESWGGTDTQYF
TRBV7-2	CASSPAGLATDTQYF
TRBV9	CASSWEGNTGELFF
TRBV28	CASSLWGADGNTIYF
TRBV19	CASRSQGTNEKLFF
TRBV5-5	CASSSNRQGRNQPQHF
TRBV5-6	CASSLGVREKLFF
TRBV5-4	CASSTDGGLAGETQYF
TRBV11-2	CASSLWDRVGGQYF
TRBV18	CASSPSGEAFF
TRBV7-8	CASSLAGRNLYGYTF
TRBV5-4	CASSWGQEDGYTF
TRBV11-3	CASSSGQGTYNEQFF
TRBV2	CASRLTQQPTQYF
TRBV5-1	CASSLPLAGGTDTQYF
TRBV6-5	CASTIQGANGELFF
TRBV24-1	CATSDLSDTQYF
TRBV2	CASSRTGVETQYF
TRBV5-4	CASSLGTALRTEAFF
TRBV7-6	CASSDRQGASGYTF
TRBV5-1	CASNSTTLQGARYEQYF
TRBV2	CASSVSPGISGNTIYF
TRBV7-2	CASSQQGAAQPQHF
TRBV7-2	CASSIDRASKTQYF
TRBV5-1	CASSWAGQRGTGELFF
TRBV20-1	CSASRDRPNEQYF